The clone carrying this TCR beta chain was observed a handful of times. What it binds is not known. The source of the sample is a study of CD8 T cells in ankylosing spondylitis. General study points: Ankylosing spondylitis blood appeared to carry a characteristic TCR beta motif of under ten highly homologous variants. Earlier reports found some motif variants in synovial fluid and blood in reactive arthritis.

TCRdb reprocessed the 5' RACE reads via MiXCR and lists one record per CDR3 protein. The sample has fewer than 400,000 distinct CDR3 sequences, approximately 15% seen once. The length of the CDR3 is 15 residues. V was shortened by 6 bases and J by 5 bases, with 18 bases between the two germline ends. The sequence derives from a male donor with ankylosing spondylitis or in good health (not recorded which). The sequenced sample was blood, either unsorted or a sorted T cell fraction (not recorded which). The genes are TRBV12-3 or TRBV12-4 and TRBJ2-3, with D possibly TRBD1 on 5 matching bases. CDR3 bases: TGTGCCAGCAGCACCGCTGACAGATCACGAGATACGCAGTATTTT. Residues: CASSTADRSRDTQYF.